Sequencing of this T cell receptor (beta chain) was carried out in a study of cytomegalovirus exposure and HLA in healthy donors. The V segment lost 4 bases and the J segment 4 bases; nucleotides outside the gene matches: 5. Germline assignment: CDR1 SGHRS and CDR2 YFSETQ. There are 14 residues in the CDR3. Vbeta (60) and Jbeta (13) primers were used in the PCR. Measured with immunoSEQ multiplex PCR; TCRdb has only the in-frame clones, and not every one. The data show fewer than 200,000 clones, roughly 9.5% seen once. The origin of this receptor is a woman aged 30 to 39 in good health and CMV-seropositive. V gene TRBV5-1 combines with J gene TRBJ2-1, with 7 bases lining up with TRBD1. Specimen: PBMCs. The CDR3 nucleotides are TGCGCCAGCAGCCCAGGGACAGTATACAATGAGCAGTTCTTC. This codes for CASSPGTVYNEQFF.